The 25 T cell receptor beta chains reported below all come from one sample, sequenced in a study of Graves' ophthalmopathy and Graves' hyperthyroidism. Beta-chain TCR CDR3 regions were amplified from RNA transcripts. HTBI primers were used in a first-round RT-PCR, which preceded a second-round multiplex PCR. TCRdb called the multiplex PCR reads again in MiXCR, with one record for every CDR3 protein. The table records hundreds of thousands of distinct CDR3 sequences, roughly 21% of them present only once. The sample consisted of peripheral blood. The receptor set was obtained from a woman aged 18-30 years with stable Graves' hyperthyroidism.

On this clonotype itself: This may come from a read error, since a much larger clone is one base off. The CDR3 sequence: CAIRRGQVAFF. CDR3 DNA: TGTGCCATCAGACGTGGACAGGTCGCTTTCTTT. This chain links TRBV27 with TRBJ1-1, with 7 bases that match TRBD1. CDR1 and CDR2 (germline): MNHEY, SMNVEV (reference sequence). The CDR3 has 11 residues. Trimming at V came to 10 bases and at J to 11 bases, leaving 10 bases not matched to a gene.

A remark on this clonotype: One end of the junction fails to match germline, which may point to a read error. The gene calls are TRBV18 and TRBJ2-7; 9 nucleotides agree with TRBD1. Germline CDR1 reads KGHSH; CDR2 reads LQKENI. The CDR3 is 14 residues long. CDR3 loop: CASSLTGGEYEQHF. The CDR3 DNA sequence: TGTGCCAGCTCCCTTACAGGGGGCGAATACGAGCAGCACTTC.

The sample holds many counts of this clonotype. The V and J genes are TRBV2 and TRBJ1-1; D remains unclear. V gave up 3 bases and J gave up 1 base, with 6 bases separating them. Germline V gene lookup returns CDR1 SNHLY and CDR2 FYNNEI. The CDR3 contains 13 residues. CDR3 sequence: CASSDRWNTEAFF. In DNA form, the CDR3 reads TGTGCCAGCAGTGATAGGTGGAACACTGAAGCTTTCTTT.

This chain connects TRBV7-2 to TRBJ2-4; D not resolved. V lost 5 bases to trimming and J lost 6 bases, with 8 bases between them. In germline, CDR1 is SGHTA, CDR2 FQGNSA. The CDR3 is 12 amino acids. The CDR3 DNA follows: TGTGCCAGCAGCGTGGGTCTAAACATTCAGTACTTC. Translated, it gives CASSVGLNIQYF.

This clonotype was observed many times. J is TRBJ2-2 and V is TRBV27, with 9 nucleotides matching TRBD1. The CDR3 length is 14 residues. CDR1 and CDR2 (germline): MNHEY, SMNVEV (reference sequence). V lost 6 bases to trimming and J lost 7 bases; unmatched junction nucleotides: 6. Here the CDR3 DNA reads TGTGCCAGCAGCCCGGGACAGGGTATCGGGGAGCTGTTTTTT. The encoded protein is CASSPGQGIGELFF.

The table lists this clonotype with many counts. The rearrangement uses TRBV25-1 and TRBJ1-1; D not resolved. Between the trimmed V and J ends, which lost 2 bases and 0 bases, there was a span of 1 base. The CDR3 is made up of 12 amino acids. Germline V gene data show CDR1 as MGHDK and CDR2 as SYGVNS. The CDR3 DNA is TGTGCCAGCAGTGAAGTGAACACTGAAGCTTTCTTT. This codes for CASSEVNTEAFF.

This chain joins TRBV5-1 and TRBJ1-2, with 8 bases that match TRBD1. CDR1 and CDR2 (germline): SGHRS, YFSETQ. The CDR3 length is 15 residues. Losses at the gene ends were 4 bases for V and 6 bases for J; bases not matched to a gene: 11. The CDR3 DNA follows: TGCGCCAGCAGCCCGCCGGGACAGGCTCGGAATGGCTACACCTTC. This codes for CASSPPGQARNGYTF.

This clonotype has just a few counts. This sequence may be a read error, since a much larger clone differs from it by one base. The CDR3 protein is CASSVAQTGPNYGYSF. DNA for the CDR3: TGTGCCAGCAGCGTAGCCCAAACAGGCCCAAACTATGGCTACAGCTTC. The rearrangement links TRBV9 to TRBJ1-2; possible D gene TRBD1, 5 bases. The CDR3 runs to 16 residues. CDR1 is SGDLS, CDR2 YYNGEE, per germline.

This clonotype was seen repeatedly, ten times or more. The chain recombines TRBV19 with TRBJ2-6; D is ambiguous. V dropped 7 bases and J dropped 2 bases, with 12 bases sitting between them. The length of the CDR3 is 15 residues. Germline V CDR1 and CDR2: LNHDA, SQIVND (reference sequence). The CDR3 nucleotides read TGTGCCAGTAAACAGCAGGTGGCTGGGGCCAACGTCCTGACTTTC. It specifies CASKQQVAGANVLTF.

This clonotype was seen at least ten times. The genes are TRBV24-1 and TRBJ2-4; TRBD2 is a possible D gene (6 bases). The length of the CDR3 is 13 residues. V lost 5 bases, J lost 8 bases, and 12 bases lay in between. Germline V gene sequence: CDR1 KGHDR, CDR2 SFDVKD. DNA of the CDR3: TGTGCCACCAGTGCTCTGGGGGGAGACATTCAGTACTTC. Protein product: CATSALGGDIQYF.

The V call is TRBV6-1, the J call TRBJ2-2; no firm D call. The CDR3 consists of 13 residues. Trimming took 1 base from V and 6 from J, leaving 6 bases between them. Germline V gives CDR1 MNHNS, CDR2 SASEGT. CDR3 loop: CASSEGWAGELFF. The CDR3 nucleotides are TGTGCCAGCAGTGAAGGTTGGGCCGGGGAGCTGTTTTTT.

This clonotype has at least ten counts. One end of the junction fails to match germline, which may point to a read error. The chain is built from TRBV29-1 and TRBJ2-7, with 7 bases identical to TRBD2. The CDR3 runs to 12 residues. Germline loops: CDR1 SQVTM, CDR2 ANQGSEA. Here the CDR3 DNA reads TGCAGCGTTGCGGAGTTTATCGGGGGGATGGACTTC. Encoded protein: CSVAEFIGGMDF.

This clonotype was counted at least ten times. Here the CDR3 DNA reads TGTGCCAGCAGCGGGACAGGGGCCTTTGAGGATGGCTACACCTTC. This gives the protein CASSGTGAFEDGYTF. This chain uses TRBV6-1 with TRBJ1-2, with TRBD1 identical over 10 bases. CDR1 MNHNS and CDR2 SASEGT come from the germline V gene. This CDR3 spans 15 amino acids. V trimming: 6 bases; J trimming: 6 bases; junction bases outside the gene matches: 10.

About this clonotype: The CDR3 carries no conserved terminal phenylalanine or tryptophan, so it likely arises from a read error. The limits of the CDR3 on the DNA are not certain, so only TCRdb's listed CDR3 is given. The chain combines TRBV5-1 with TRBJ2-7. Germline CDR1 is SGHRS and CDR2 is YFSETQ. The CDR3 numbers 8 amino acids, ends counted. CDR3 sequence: CASSLASA.

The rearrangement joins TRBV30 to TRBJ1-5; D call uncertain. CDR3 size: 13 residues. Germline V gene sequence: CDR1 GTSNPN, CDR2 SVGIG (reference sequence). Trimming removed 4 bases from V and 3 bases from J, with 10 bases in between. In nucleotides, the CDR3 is TGTGCCTGGACCCCGGAACACAATCAGCCCCAGCATTTT. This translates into CAWTPEHNQPQHF. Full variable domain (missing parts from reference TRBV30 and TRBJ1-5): SQTIHQWPATLVQPVGSPLSLECTVEGTSNPNLYWYRQAAGRGLQLLFYSVGIGQISSEVPQNLSASRPQDRQFILSSKKLLLSDSGFYLCAWTPEHNQPQHFGDGTRLSIL.

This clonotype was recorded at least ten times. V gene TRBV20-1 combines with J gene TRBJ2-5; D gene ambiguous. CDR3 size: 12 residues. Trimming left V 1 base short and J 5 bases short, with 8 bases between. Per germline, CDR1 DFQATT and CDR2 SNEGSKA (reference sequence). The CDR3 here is CSARVSGETQYF. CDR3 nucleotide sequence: TGCAGTGCTAGAGTTAGTGGTGAGACCCAGTACTTC.

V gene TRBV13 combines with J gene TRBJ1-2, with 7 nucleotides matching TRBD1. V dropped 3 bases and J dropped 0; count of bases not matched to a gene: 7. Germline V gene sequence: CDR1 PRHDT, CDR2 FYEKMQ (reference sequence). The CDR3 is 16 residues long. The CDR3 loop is CASSFGRGRANYGYTF. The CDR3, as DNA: TGTGCCAGCAGCTTTGGGAGGGGGCGAGCTAACTATGGCTACACCTTC.

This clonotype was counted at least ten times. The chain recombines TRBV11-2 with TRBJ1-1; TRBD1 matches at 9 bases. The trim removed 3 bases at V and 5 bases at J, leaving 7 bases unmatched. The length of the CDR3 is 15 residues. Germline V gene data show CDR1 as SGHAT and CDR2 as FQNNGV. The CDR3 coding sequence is TGTGCCAGCAGCTTCCCCGACAGGGGGGGGACTGAAGCTTTCTTT. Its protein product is CASSFPDRGGTEAFF.

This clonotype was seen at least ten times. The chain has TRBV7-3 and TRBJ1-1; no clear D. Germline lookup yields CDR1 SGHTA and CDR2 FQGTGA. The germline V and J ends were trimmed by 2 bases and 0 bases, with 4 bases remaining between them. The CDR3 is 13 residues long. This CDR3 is CASSLELNTEAFF. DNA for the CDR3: TGTGCCAGCAGCTTAGAACTGAACACTGAAGCTTTCTTT.

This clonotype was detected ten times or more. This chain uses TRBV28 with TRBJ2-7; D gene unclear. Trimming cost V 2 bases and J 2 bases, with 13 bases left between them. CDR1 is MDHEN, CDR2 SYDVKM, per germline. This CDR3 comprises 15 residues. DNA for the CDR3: TGTGCCAGCAGTTTAAGGGATATACCCCCCTACGAGCAGTACTTC. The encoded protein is CASSLRDIPPYEQYF.

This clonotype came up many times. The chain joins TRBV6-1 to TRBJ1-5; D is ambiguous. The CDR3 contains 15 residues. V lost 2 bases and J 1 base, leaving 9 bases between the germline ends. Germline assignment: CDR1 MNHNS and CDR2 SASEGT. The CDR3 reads CASSENHGSNQPQHF. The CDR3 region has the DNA TGTGCCAGCAGTGAAAATCACGGGAGCAATCAGCCCCAGCATTTT.

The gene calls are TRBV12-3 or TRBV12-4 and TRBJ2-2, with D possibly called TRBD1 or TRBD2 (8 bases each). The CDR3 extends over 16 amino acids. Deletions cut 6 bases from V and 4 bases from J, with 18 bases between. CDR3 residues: CASRLTGAGGTGELFF. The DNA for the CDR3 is TGTGCCAGCAGGCTGACAGGGGCGGGGGGCACCGGGGAGCTGTTTTTT.

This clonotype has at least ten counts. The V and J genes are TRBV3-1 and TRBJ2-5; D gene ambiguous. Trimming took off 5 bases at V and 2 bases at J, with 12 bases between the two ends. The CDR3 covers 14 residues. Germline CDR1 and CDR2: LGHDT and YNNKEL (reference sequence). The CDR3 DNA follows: TGTGCCAGCAGCGTACAGTTATCACAAGAGACCCAGTACTTC. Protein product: CASSVQLSQETQYF.

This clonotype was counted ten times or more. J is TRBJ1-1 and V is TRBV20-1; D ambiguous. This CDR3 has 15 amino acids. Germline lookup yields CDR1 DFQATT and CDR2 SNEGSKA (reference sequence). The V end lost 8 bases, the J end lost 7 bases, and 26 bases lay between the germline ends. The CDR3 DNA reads TGCAGTCCCCCCCTGTACTCTTCTGTGGCGGATGAAGCTTTCTTT. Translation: CSPPLYSSVADEAFF.

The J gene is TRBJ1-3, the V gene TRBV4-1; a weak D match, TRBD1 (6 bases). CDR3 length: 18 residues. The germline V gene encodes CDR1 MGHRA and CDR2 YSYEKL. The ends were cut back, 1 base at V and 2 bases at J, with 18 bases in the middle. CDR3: CASSQVIPGGQAGNTIYF. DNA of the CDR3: TGCGCCAGCAGCCAAGTCATCCCCGGGGGCCAAGCTGGAAACACCATATATTTT.